Listed here are 31 T cell receptor beta chains from one sample, sequenced in a study of T cells after yellow fever vaccination. TCRdb ran MiXCR on the 5' RACE reads and lists one entry per CDR3 protein. Of about 210,000 distinct CDR3 sequences in the sample, under 3.5% were seen once. The sequenced sample was CD4+ T cells sorted from PBMCs, obtained 10 days after the yellow fever booster vaccination. These receptors all stem from a man aged 18 to 30 who received the YFV17D yellow fever vaccine.

This clonotype was counted only a few times. J is TRBJ1-1 and V is TRBV5-1; D is uncertain. The V gene lost 0 bases and the J gene lost 1 base, with 7 bases spanning the gap. The CDR3 covers 14 residues. Germline lookup yields CDR1 SGHRS and CDR2 YFSETQ. The CDR3 DNA reads as TGCGCCAGCAGCTTGGACCCTGGGAACACTGAAGCTTTCTTT. This codes for CASSLDPGNTEAFF. Combining the CDR3 with reference TRBV5-1 and TRBJ1-1 gives the whole variable domain KAGVTQTPRYLIKTRGQQVTLSCSPISGHRSVSWYQQTPGQGLQFLFEYFSETQRNKGNFPGRFSGRQFSNSRSEMNVSTLELGDSALYLCASSLDPGNTEAFFGQGTRLTVV.

This clonotype was picked up many times. The chain is built from TRBV6-4 and TRBJ1-1; D possibly corresponds to TRBD1 (6 bases). V lost 3 bases, J lost 5 bases, and 10 bases lay in between. CDR1 and CDR2 from the germline V gene are MRHNA and SNTAGT. CDR3 length equals 13 residues. Here the CDR3 DNA reads TGTGCCAGCAGTGAGAGCAGGGGAACTGAAGCTTTCTTT. Amino acid sequence: CASSESRGTEAFF.

This clonotype was seen a handful of times. The chain combines TRBV7-3 with TRBJ2-5, with 7 bases matching TRBD2. The CDR3 loop spans 15 amino acids. Germline trimming cut 4 bases from V and 4 bases from J; bases unmatched to any gene: 9. The germline gives CDR1 SGHTA, CDR2 FQGTGA. CDR3 in amino acids: CASSSRGDLGETQYF. In nucleotides, the CDR3 is TGTGCCAGCAGCTCCCGGGGGGATTTGGGAGAGACCCAGTACTTC.

The J gene is TRBJ1-1, the V gene TRBV12-3 or TRBV12-4; the D gene is possibly TRBD1 (6 bases). Trimming took off 5 bases at V and 4 bases at J, with 11 bases between the two ends. There are 13 residues in the CDR3. The CDR3 DNA sequence: TGTGCCAGCAGTGAAAAAGGGGGCACTGAAGCTTTCTTT. It is translated as CASSEKGGTEAFF.

This clonotype has at least ten counts. The chain recombines TRBV10-3 with TRBJ1-4, with D unresolved. The germline CDR1 and CDR2 sequences are ENHRY and SYGVKD. Trimming shortened V by 5 bases and J by 3 bases, and 10 bases separated the two germline ends. The CDR3 length is 14 residues. CDR3 DNA sequence: TGTGCCATCAGTAGTGGTGGTGCTAATGAAAAACTGTTTTTT. Its translation: CAISSGGANEKLFF.

This clonotype was counted only a few times. The chain has TRBV20-1 and TRBJ1-5, with D perhaps matching TRBD1 (6 bases). V gave up 3 bases and J gave up 6 bases, with 12 bases separating them. From germline, CDR1 is DFQATT and CDR2 SNEGSKA (reference sequence). The CDR3 runs to 13 residues. The CDR3: CSASNRVIQPQHF. The CDR3 DNA reads as TGCAGTGCTAGTAACAGGGTAATTCAGCCCCAGCATTTT.

This clonotype was picked up a small number of times. The rearrangement links TRBV7-2 to TRBJ2-5, with no clear D. From germline, CDR1 is SGHTA and CDR2 FQGNSA. This CDR3 is built from 13 residues. V dropped 1 base and J dropped 6 bases, with 9 bases sitting between them. CDR3 sequence reads: CASSLVQEQTQYF. Here the CDR3 DNA reads TGTGCCAGCAGCTTAGTCCAGGAACAGACCCAGTACTTC.

This clonotype has at least ten counts. This chain connects TRBV12-3 or TRBV12-4 to TRBJ2-1; TRBD2 agrees at 9 bases. This CDR3 is 15 amino acids long. V trimming: 3 bases; J trimming: 9 bases; junction bases outside the gene matches: 9. The CDR3 reads CASSLRRGGLGEQFF. The CDR3 coding sequence is TGTGCCAGCAGTTTGCGGCGGGGGGGCCTAGGTGAGCAGTTCTTC.

The genes are TRBV7-2 and TRBJ1-1; a possible D gene is TRBD1 (6 bases). V was clipped by 5 bases and J by 3 bases, with 16 bases between them. The CDR3 has 15 residues. Germline V gene sequence: CDR1 SGHTA, CDR2 FQGNSA. The CDR3: CASSPLGGLDTEAFF. CDR3 nucleotides: TGTGCCAGCAGCCCGTTGGGGGGGCTGGACACTGAAGCTTTCTTT.

In this sample, this clonotype turned up a few times. CDR3: CASTRTGGLGLDTQYF. The CDR3, as DNA: TGCGCCAGCACCCGGACTGGGGGACTAGGGCTAGATACGCAGTATTTT. The rearrangement joins TRBV4-1 to TRBJ2-3; TRBD2 agrees at 8 bases. Trimming cost V 7 bases and J 5 bases; bases outside gene matches: 14. Germline CDR1 reads MGHRA; CDR2 reads YSYEKL. The CDR3 runs 16 residues.

This clonotype was observed a handful of times. The chain uses TRBV28 and TRBJ1-5; D is unclear. The CDR3 runs 12 residues. Trimming pared 7 bases from V and 3 bases from J, leaving 7 bases between. CDR1 and CDR2 from the germline V gene are MDHEN and SYDVKM. Here the CDR3 DNA reads TGTGCCAGCAAGGGAAACAATCAGCCCCAGCATTTT. Amino acids: CASKGNNQPQHF. Full variable domain (missing parts from reference TRBV28 and TRBJ1-5): DVKVTQSSRYLVKRTGEKVFLECVQDMDHENMFWYRQDPGLGLRLIYFSYDVKMKEKGDIPEGYSVSREKKERFSLILESASTNQTSMYLCASKGNNQPQHFGDGTRLSIL.

The V gene is TRBV18, the J gene TRBJ2-3, with D hard to call. This CDR3 is 16 amino acids long. The V end was cut by 3 bases, the J end by 1 base, with 14 bases between. Looked up from germline, CDR1 is KGHSH and CDR2 is LQKENI. CDR3 DNA sequence: TGTGCCAGCTCACCCAATGCTCCTGCGGGCACAGATACGCAGTATTTT. It translates to CASSPNAPAGTDTQYF.

This clonotype was detected ten times or more. CDR3 residues: CASSRSTGIWADTQYF. The CDR3 DNA reads TGTGCCAGCAGCCGATCAACAGGGATTTGGGCAGATACGCAGTATTTT. The chain links TRBV11-2 to TRBJ2-3, with a weak D call TRBD1 (6 bases). The V and J ends lost 5 bases and 4 bases respectively, with 19 bases between them. Germline-derived CDR1 and CDR2 are SGHAT and FQNNGV. CDR3 length equals 16 residues.

This clonotype was counted a few times. This chain connects TRBV3-1 to TRBJ1-4, with 7 bases that match TRBD1. This CDR3 spans 15 amino acids. CDR1 is LGHDT, CDR2 YNNKEL, per germline (reference sequence). Trimming at V came to 1 base and at J to 5 bases, leaving 4 bases not matched to a gene. Here the CDR3 DNA reads TGTGCCAGCAGCCAAGGCGAGACAGGGAATGAAAAACTGTTTTTT. Encoded protein: CASSQGETGNEKLFF.

This clonotype came up many times. J is TRBJ2-3 and V is TRBV5-4; 9 positions match TRBD2. This CDR3 region has 16 residues. Trimming at V came to 4 bases and at J to 3 bases, leaving 9 bases not matched to a gene. Germline CDR1 and CDR2: SGHNT and YYREEE (reference sequence). The DNA for the CDR3 is TGTGCCAGCAGCCCGGCGAAGCTAGCGGGGACAGATACGCAGTATTTT. Protein sequence: CASSPAKLAGTDTQYF.

V is TRBV5-1 and J is TRBJ2-7; D may correspond to TRBD1 or TRBD2 (6 bases each). Germline-derived CDR1 and CDR2 are SGHRS and YFSETQ. Trimming pared 0 bases from V and 6 bases from J, leaving 13 bases between. The CDR3 length is 14 residues. The CDR3 region is CASSLAWGAGEQYF. CDR3 bases: TGCGCCAGCAGCTTGGCATGGGGGGCCGGCGAGCAGTACTTC.

DNA for the CDR3: TGTGCCAGCAGCGCCCGCAGGAGATTTGGAAACACCATATATTTT. Translation: CASSARRRFGNTIYF. The rearrangement joins TRBV7-9 to TRBJ1-3; D call uncertain. Between the trimmed V and J ends, which lost 5 bases and 3 bases, there was a span of 14 bases. CDR1 and CDR2 (germline): SEHNR, FQNEAQ (reference sequence). The length of the CDR3 is 15 residues.

This clonotype was seen at least ten times. The chain joins TRBV10-1 to TRBJ2-2; D is undetermined. The V end lost 1 base, the J end lost 5 bases, and 8 bases lay between the germline ends. This CDR3 is 14 amino acids long. CDR1 is WNHNN, CDR2 SYGVQD, per germline (reference sequence). The CDR3 DNA is TGCGCCAGCAGTGAGTGGCAGGCTACCGGGGAGCTGTTTTTT. Its protein is CASSEWQATGELFF.

This clonotype has a count of ten or more. CDR3 bases: TGTGCCAGCAGCCTGCTTTTGGACTACAATGAGCAGTTCTTC. Translating gives CASSLLLDYNEQFF. The chain has TRBV7-9 and TRBJ2-1; D remains ambiguous. CDR1 SEHNR and CDR2 FQNEAQ come from the germline V gene (reference sequence). The CDR3 consists of 14 residues. V was trimmed by 5 bases and J by 3 bases, leaving 11 bases between them.

The V and J genes are TRBV5-4 and TRBJ1-5; the D gene is possibly TRBD1 (5 bases). Trimming cost V 4 bases and J 5 bases, with 13 bases left between them. The CDR3 length is 14 residues. Germline V gene lookup returns CDR1 SGHNT and CDR2 YYREEE (reference sequence). DNA for the CDR3: TGTGCCAGCAGCGCCCTAGGGGTTGATCAGCCCCAGCATTTT. Amino acid sequence: CASSALGVDQPQHF.

This rearrangement joins TRBV2 to TRBJ1-1; D is undetermined. The CDR3 sequence is 13 residues long. V was cut by 6 bases and J by 7 bases, with 15 bases left in between. CDR1 SNHLY and CDR2 FYNNEI come from the germline V gene. CDR3 in DNA: TGTGCCAGCAGCCTACGGGGTCGCGGTGAAGCTTTCTTT. This gives the protein CASSLRGRGEAFF.

CDR3 region: CASSLLESMSGYTF. CDR3 bases: TGCGCCAGCAGCTTGTTGGAGTCTATGAGTGGCTACACCTTC. The chain couples TRBV5-1 to TRBJ1-2; D ambiguous. V dropped 1 base and J dropped 7 bases, with 14 bases sitting between them. Germline V gene data show CDR1 as SGHRS and CDR2 as YFSETQ. CDR3 length: 14 amino acids.

This clonotype was observed at least ten times. The J gene is TRBJ1-1, the V gene TRBV4-1; D gene ambiguous. Looked up from germline, CDR1 is MGHRA and CDR2 is YSYEKL. The CDR3 is made up of 16 amino acids. Trimming pared 4 bases from V and 1 base from J, leaving 16 bases between. This CDR3 is CASSLLPGLGNTEAFF. CDR3 bases: TGCGCCAGCAGCCTCTTGCCGGGATTGGGGAACACTGAAGCTTTCTTT.

This clonotype has a count of ten or more. J is TRBJ2-7 and V is TRBV12-3 or TRBV12-4, with D perhaps matching TRBD2 (5 bases). V gave up 8 bases and J gave up 4 bases, with 15 bases separating them. The CDR3 spans 13 residues. The CDR3 nucleotides read TGTGCCAGCTCAATCGGGGTCGAGTACGAGCAGTACTTC. Translated, it gives CASSIGVEYEQYF.

This clonotype was seen at least ten times. The J gene is TRBJ1-5, the V gene TRBV7-2; D remains unclear. This CDR3 contains 15 residues. CDR1 and CDR2 from the germline V gene are SGHTA and FQGNSA. The V end lost 0 bases, the J end lost 1 base, and 7 bases lay between the germline ends. CDR3 nucleotides: TGTGCCAGCAGCTTAGCCGTTGGGAGCAATCAGCCCCAGCATTTT. Translating gives CASSLAVGSNQPQHF. The entire variable domain, with the rest obtained from reference TRBV7-2 and TRBJ1-5, is as follows: GAGVSQSPSNKVTEKGKDVELRCDPISGHTALYWYRQSLGQGLEFLIYFQGNSAPDKSGLPSDRFSAERTGGSVSTLTIQRTQQEDSAVYLCASSLAVGSNQPQHFGDGTRLSIL.

Many counts were recorded for this clonotype. This sequence joins TRBV18 and TRBJ1-1; no clear D gene. The CDR3 consists of 16 residues. CDR1 is KGHSH and CDR2 is LQKENI in the germline V gene. With 4 bases removed from V and 2 bases from J, the gap between germline ends came to 17 bases. CDR3: CASSLPKIRTNTEAFF. DNA for the CDR3: TGTGCCAGCTCACTCCCTAAAATTCGAACTAACACTGAAGCTTTCTTT.

This clonotype showed up many times. The rearrangement uses TRBV20-1 and TRBJ1-2; D uncertain. This CDR3 spans 15 amino acids. Trimming removed 3 bases at V and 6 bases at J, with 20 bases between. CDR1 is DFQATT, CDR2 SNEGSKA, per germline (reference sequence). The CDR3 spells CSASEGNYGLNGYTF. The CDR3 DNA reads TGCAGTGCTAGCGAGGGAAATTACGGACTGAATGGCTACACCTTC.

This clonotype has a count of ten or more. The chain recombines TRBV6-5 with TRBJ2-7; the D is unclear. The V end lost 0 bases, the J end lost 4 bases, and 10 bases lay between the germline ends. Per germline, CDR1 MNHEY and CDR2 SVGAGI. The CDR3 spans 14 residues. CDR3 sequence (DNA): TGTGCCAGCAGTTACTCGACGCAGGAGTACGAGCAGTACTTC. It translates to CASSYSTQEYEQYF.

This clonotype was counted at least ten times. CDR3 in DNA: TGTGCCAGCTCACCACAGGAGACGAACACCGGGGAGCTGTTTTTT. Translated: CASSPQETNTGELFF. The genes are TRBV18 and TRBJ2-2; no definite D call. Per germline, CDR1 KGHSH and CDR2 LQKENI. CDR3 length: 15 amino acids. Trimming removed 1 base from V and 0 bases from J, with 6 bases in between.

The V gene is TRBV5-4, the J gene TRBJ2-3; D call uncertain. The CDR3 extends over 15 amino acids. Trimming removed 0 bases from V and 0 bases from J, with 8 bases in between. Germline V gene lookup returns CDR1 SGHNT and CDR2 YYREEE (reference sequence). CDR3 loop: CASSLAPSSTDTQYF. The DNA for the CDR3 is TGTGCCAGCAGCTTGGCTCCATCTAGCACAGATACGCAGTATTTT.

The genes are TRBV12-3 or TRBV12-4 and TRBJ2-3, with D unclear. CDR3 size: 15 residues. Trimming pared 7 bases from V and 3 bases from J, leaving 17 bases between. In DNA form, the CDR3 reads TGTGCCAGCACCTCGGACGCCCAGAGGACAGATACGCAGTATTTT. Translating it yields CASTSDAQRTDTQYF.